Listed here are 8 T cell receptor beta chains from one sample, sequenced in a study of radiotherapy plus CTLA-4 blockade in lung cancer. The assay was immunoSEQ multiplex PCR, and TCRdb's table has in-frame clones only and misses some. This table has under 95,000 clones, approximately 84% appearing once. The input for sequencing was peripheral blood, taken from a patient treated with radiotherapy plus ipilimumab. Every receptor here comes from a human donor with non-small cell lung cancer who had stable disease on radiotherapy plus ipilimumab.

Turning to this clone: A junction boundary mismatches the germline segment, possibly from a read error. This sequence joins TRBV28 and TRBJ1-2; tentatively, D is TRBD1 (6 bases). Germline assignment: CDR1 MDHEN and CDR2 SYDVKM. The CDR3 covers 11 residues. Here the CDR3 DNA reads TGTGCCAGCAGTACATCACAGGGTTTCTTCTTC. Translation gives CASSTSQGFFF.

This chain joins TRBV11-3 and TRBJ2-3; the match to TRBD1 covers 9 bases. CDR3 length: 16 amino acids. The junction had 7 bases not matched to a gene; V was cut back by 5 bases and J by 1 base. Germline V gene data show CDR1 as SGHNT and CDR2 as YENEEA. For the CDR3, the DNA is TGTGCCAGCAGCCAACGACAGGGGGGGGGCACAGATACGCAGTATTTT. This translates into CASSQRQGGGTDTQYF.

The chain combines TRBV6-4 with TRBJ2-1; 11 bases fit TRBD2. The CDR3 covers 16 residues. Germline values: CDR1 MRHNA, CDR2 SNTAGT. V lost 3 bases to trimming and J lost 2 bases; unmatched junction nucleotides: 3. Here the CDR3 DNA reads TGTGCCAGCAGTGAGGCTAGCGGGGGGCCCTACAATGAGCAGTTCTTC. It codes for CASSEASGGPYNEQFF.

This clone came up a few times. CDR3 sequence: CASSVFDRTGGLGYTF. The DNA of the CDR3 is TGTGCCAGCAGCGTATTTGACCGGACAGGGGGACTTGGCTACACCTTC. This chain links TRBV9 with TRBJ1-2; 10 positions match TRBD1. CDR1 is SGDLS, CDR2 YYNGEE, per germline. The CDR3 is 16 amino acids. J lost 7 bases, V lost 1 base, and 10 bases had no gene match.

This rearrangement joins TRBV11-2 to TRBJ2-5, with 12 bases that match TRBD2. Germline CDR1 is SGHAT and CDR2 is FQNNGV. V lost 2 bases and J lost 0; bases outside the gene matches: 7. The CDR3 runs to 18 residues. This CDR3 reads CASSLRTSGIDYQETQYF. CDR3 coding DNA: TGTGCCAGCAGCTTAAGGACTAGCGGGATCGACTACCAAGAGACCCAGTACTTC. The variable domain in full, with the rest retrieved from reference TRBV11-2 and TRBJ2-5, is EAGVAQSPRYKIIEKRQSVAFWCNPISGHATLYWYQQILGQGPKLLIQFQNNGVVDDSQLPKDRFSAERLKGVDSTLKIQPAKLEDSAVYLCASSLRTSGIDYQETQYFGPGTRLLVL.

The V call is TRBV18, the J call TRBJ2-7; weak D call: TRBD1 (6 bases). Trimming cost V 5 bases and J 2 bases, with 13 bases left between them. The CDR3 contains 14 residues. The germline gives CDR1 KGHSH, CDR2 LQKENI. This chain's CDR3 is CASSSRQEAYEQYF. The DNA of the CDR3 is TGTGCCAGCTCATCTCGACAGGAAGCCTACGAGCAGTACTTC.

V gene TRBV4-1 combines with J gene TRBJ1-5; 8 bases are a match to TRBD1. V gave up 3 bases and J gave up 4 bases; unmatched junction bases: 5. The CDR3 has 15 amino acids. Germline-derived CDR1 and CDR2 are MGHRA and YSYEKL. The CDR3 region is CASSHPDRENQPQHF. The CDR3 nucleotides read TGCGCCAGCAGCCACCCGGACAGGGAGAATCAGCCCCAGCATTTT.

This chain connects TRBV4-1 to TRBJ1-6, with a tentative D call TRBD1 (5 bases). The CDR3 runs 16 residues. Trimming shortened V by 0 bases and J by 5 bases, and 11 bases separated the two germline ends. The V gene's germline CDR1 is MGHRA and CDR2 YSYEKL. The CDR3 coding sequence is TGCGCCAGCAGCCAAGAAGTAGCCAGGGATAATTCACCCCTCCACTTT. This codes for CASSQEVARDNSPLHF.